One T cell receptor beta chain is described in this entry. The antigen remains undetermined. This CDR3 region has 15 residues. The ends were cut back, 2 bases at V and 4 bases at J, with 14 bases in the middle. Germline V gene lookup returns CDR1 MNHEY and CDR2 SVGAGI. This sample is part of a study of cytomegalovirus exposure and HLA in healthy donors. PCR used 60 Vbeta primers and 13 Jbeta primers. TCRdb keeps only in-frame clones here, not all; method: immunoSEQ multiplex PCR. The table has about 140,000 clones, 88% seen once. Overall study findings and caveats: It emerged from a later analysis that several of the most significant clusters appeared to be linked to common viral pathogens. A later analysis revealed that TCR association rates differed between HLA loci, peaking at DRB1 and bottoming out at HLA-C. According to the study, around 160 TCR beta chains were cytomegalovirus-associated.

This chain connects TRBV6-5 to TRBJ1-1; D is perhaps TRBD1 (6 bases). The TCR originated in a woman aged 35 to 49 in good health and CMV-seronegative. Sequenced input: PBMCs. The CDR3 spells CASSYNRDLTTEAFF. The CDR3, as DNA: TGTGCCAGCAGTTACAACAGGGATTTGACCACTGAAGCTTTCTTT.